One sample yielded the 17 T cell receptor beta chains listed below, sequenced in a study of a mutant IDH1 vaccine in newly diagnosed glioma. Using immunoSEQ multiplex PCR, the repertoire was profiled, and TCRdb retains in-frame clones only, with some absent. The sample holds about 62,000 clones, roughly 90% seen once. Time point described: week 11, during vaccination. Doses of 300 ug of mutant IDH1 20-mer peptide were given with topical imiquimod. These receptors are not linked to any known antigen. The sequencing used PBMCs, collected from a glioma patient whose treatment included an IDH1 peptide vaccine. These receptors came from a man in his forties or fifties with glioma.

This clone was detected only once. J is TRBJ2-7 and V is TRBV14; 10 bases map to TRBD1. Germline lookup yields CDR1 SGHDN and CDR2 FVKESK. Trimming cost V 3 bases and J 3 bases; bases outside gene matches: 8. This CDR3 is 16 amino acids long. The DNA for the CDR3 is TGTGCCAGCAGCCATCGTTCCGGGACAGGGGTCTACGAGCAGTACTTC. It translates to CASSHRSGTGVYEQYF.

The rearrangement joins TRBV6-1 to TRBJ2-5; D is undetermined. V was shortened by 3 bases and J by 4 bases, with 6 bases between the two germline ends. CDR1 and CDR2 (germline): MNHNS, SASEGT. There are 12 residues in the CDR3. The DNA of the CDR3 is TGTGCCAGCAGTGAGATTCTAGAGACCCAGTACTTC. Its protein is CASSEILETQYF.

V is TRBV7-9 and J is TRBJ1-5; D is unresolved. The CDR3 runs 19 residues. V was shortened by 5 bases and J by 4 bases, with 27 bases between the two germline ends. CDR1 SEHNR and CDR2 FQNEAQ come from the germline V gene (reference sequence). The CDR3 nucleotides read TGTGCCAGCAGCCCTGGGGTCCTGAGTAAGGAGCGGACGAATCAGCCCCAGCATTTT. Translating gives CASSPGVLSKERTNQPQHF.

V and J are TRBV25-1 and TRBJ2-5, with 8 bases matching TRBD1. The DNA end lines up better with TRBJ2-7; the J call may be wrong. CDR1 is MGHDK and CDR2 is SYGVNS in the germline V gene. The length of the CDR3 is 16 residues. CDR3 protein: CASSEYPDRERYEQYF. CDR3 sequence (DNA): TGTGCCAGCAGTGAATACCCGGACAGGGAACGATACGAGCAGTACTTC.

CDR3: CASSPGTAYQPQHF. The CDR3 DNA follows: TGTGCCAGCAGCCCTGGGACAGCCTATCAGCCCCAGCATTTT. The chain couples TRBV7-2 to TRBJ1-5; 7 bases match TRBD1. The CDR3 runs to 14 residues. The trim removed 5 bases at V and 5 bases at J, leaving 6 bases unmatched. Per germline, CDR1 SGHTA and CDR2 FQGNSA.

This rearrangement joins TRBV7-2 to TRBJ2-2; D is ambiguous. CDR1 is SGHTA, CDR2 FQGNSA, per germline. V shed 4 bases and J shed 4 bases, with 7 bases lying between them. This CDR3 is built from 13 residues. CDR3 protein: CASSSILTGELFF. The CDR3 nucleotides read TGTGCCAGCAGCTCGATCCTCACCGGGGAGCTGTTTTTT.

The chain links TRBV5-6 to TRBJ2-3; tentative D call: TRBD1 (5 bases). V was shortened by 2 bases and J by 2 bases, with 15 bases between the two germline ends. The germline V gene encodes CDR1 SGHDT and CDR2 YYEEEE. The CDR3 is 16 residues long. This CDR3 reads CASSFEAGRITDTQYF. The DNA of the CDR3 is TGTGCCAGCAGCTTCGAGGCAGGGCGCATCACAGATACGCAGTATTTT.

The chain links TRBV7-8 to TRBJ2-4; 7 bases agree with TRBD1. Per germline, CDR1 SGHVS and CDR2 FQNEAQ. After removal of 4 bases from V and 6 bases from J, the junction contained 6 bases not matched to a gene. CDR3 length: 14 amino acids. The CDR3 spells CASSSIGGGNIQYF. CDR3 in DNA: TGTGCCAGCAGCTCAATAGGGGGCGGAAACATTCAGTACTTC.

This chain links TRBV18 with TRBJ2-3, with 7 bases identical to TRBD2. Trimming at V came to 6 bases and at J to 6 bases, leaving 12 bases not matched to a gene. CDR1 KGHSH and CDR2 LQKENI come from the germline V gene. The CDR3 totals 15 residues. This chain's CDR3 is CASSPGWGGSDTQYF. The CDR3 coding sequence is TGTGCCAGCTCGCCCGGCTGGGGCGGGAGCGATACGCAGTATTTT.

This clone was observed once. This sequence joins TRBV10-3 and TRBJ1-1; 7 bases map to TRBD1. Germline V lookup: CDR1 ENHRY, CDR2 SYGVKD. With V trimmed by 6 bases and J by 2 bases, 15 bases remained unmatched. The CDR3 contains 17 residues. The CDR3 sequence is CAIRSPTWDRGNTEAFF. The CDR3 DNA follows: TGTGCCATCAGGAGCCCGACTTGGGACAGAGGAAACACTGAAGCTTTCTTT.

This chain links TRBV5-1 with TRBJ1-1, with no clear D. Looked up from germline, CDR1 is SGHRS and CDR2 is YFSETQ. Trimming left V 0 bases short and J 4 bases short, with 10 bases between. The CDR3 totals 14 residues. CDR3 amino acids: CASSLAMGSTEAFF. CDR3 sequence (DNA): TGCGCCAGCAGCTTGGCCATGGGGAGCACTGAAGCTTTCTTT.

The chain joins TRBV19 to TRBJ2-3; 12 bases agree with TRBD1. CDR3 size: 16 residues. V lost 3 bases and J lost 5; bases outside the gene matches: 6. Germline values: CDR1 LNHDA, CDR2 SQIVND (reference sequence). The CDR3 bases are TGTGCCAGTAGTATCGCGGGACAGGGGGCGAGAGATACGCAGTATTTT. It codes for CASSIAGQGARDTQYF.

J is TRBJ2-3 and V is TRBV21-1; the DNA was not compared with TRBD2, the D call given in the table. TRBV21-1 is described as a pseudogene. This CDR3 contains 16 residues. The CDR3: CASTELAGPSTDTQYF. The CDR3, as DNA: TGTGCCAGCACCGAATTAGCGGGCCCTAGCACAGATACGCAGTATTTT.

The J gene is TRBJ2-2, the V gene TRBV5-1; possible D gene TRBD1, 6 bases. Germline loops: CDR1 SGHRS, CDR2 YFSETQ. V was trimmed by 3 bases and J by 4 bases, leaving 22 bases between them. The CDR3 is made up of 18 amino acids. CDR3: CASSWSGLRTASTGELFF. DNA for the CDR3: TGCGCCAGCAGCTGGTCGGGTTTAAGGACAGCTTCCACCGGGGAGCTGTTTTTT.

This sequence joins TRBV10-3 and TRBJ1-2, with 8 bases lining up with TRBD1. Germline lookup yields CDR1 ENHRY and CDR2 SYGVKD. After removal of 6 bases from V and 8 bases from J, the junction contained 2 bases not matched to a gene. This CDR3 region has 11 residues. The CDR3 region has the DNA TGTGCCATCAGGAGGACAGGGGGCTACACCTTC. Protein sequence: CAIRRTGGYTF.

This clone has only a few counts. V gene TRBV6-1 combines with J gene TRBJ1-4, with D perhaps matching TRBD1 (5 bases). The length of the CDR3 is 15 residues. Germline V gene sequence: CDR1 MNHNS, CDR2 SASEGT. Trimming pared 4 bases from V and 3 bases from J, leaving 12 bases between. CDR3 coding DNA: TGTGCCAGCAGTGCAACAGGAGGGCCTAATGAAAAACTGTTTTTT. It encodes CASSATGGPNEKLFF.

V gene TRBV6-1 combines with J gene TRBJ1-3, with D maybe TRBD1 (5 bases). Germline V gene lookup returns CDR1 MNHNS and CDR2 SASEGT. This CDR3 is 14 amino acids long. Trimming stripped 7 bases from V and 4 bases from J, with 14 bases between. DNA of the CDR3: TGTGCCAGCAACTTGCAGGGAGACGGAAACACCATATATTTT. The encoded protein is CASNLQGDGNTIYF.